What follows is one TCR beta chain and its context. Antigen: not known. The junction departs from the called germline gene at one end, perhaps through a read error. Those with alopecia areata gave lesional scalp punch biopsies and peripheral blood. The sample comes from a study of CD8+ T cells in alopecia areata. Study context: Treatment with tofacitinib (6 to 18 months) was followed by 6 months off drug. Study results and limitations: Sequences from scalp samples also cover resident alphabeta T cells of normal skin. Scalp lesions, especially in alopecia totalis/universalis, had higher clonality than normal scalp.

The CDR3 totals 17 residues. Germline V gives CDR1 SGHTA, CDR2 FQGNSA. Reverse transcribed after extraction, RNA yielded cDNA as the sequencing template. Sequencing was performed with immunoSEQ multiplex PCR; in TCRdb, only in-frame clones are kept and a portion is missing. The sample holds some 100,000 clones, roughly two fifths seen once. The sequencing input was CD4+ T cells sorted from blood. This receptor was taken from a human donor with alopecia areata. This rearrangement joins TRBV7-2 to TRBJ2-7; 7 nucleotides align to TRBD2. The chain's CDR3 is CASSQDITGGSAYEQYF. The CDR3 coding sequence is TGCGCCAGCAGCCAAGATATAACCGGCGGGAGTGCCTACGAGCAGTACTTC.